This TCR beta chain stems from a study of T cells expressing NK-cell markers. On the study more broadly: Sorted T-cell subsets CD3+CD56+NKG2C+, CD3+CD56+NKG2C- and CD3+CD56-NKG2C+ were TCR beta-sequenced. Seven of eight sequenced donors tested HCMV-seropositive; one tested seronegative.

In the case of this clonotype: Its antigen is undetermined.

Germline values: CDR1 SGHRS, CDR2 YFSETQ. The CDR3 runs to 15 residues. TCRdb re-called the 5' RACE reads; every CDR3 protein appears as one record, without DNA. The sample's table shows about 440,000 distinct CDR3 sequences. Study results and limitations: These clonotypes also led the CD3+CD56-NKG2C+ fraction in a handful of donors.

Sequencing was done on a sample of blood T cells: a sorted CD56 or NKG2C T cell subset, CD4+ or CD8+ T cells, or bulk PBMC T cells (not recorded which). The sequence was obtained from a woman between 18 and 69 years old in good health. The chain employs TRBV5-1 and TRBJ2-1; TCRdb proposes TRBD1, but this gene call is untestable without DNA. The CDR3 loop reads CASSLEGAGQVEQFF.